The rows below give T cell receptor beta chains drawn from one sample of a study of human T cells and chemical hapten exposure. TCRdb independently ran MiXCR on the RACE reads; one entry per CDR3 protein. The sample has approximately 52,000 distinct CDR3 sequences, about 9% seen once. Sample: whole blood, taken in connection with sensitization to the hapten diphenylcyclopropenone (DPC). The receptor set was obtained from a woman in her thirties or forties with alopecia areata. Some clones in this sample may be carry-over from other donors' samples. The CDR3 runs from the conserved cysteine through the conserved F or W. The D gene is left open where the match is weak. A clone size is listed for some rows: how often the clone was seen (once, few, many), or a class if it is expanded.

d_gene: NA; j_gene: TRBJ1-1; v_gene: TRBV4-1; abundance: NA; CDR3aa: CASSQALTVDTEAFF; CDR3nt: TGCGCCAGCAGCCAAGCCCTTACAGTAGACACTGAAGCTTTCTTT
d_gene: NA; j_gene: TRBJ1-1; v_gene: TRBV29-1; abundance: medium-sized; CDR3aa: CSVLIISGSAFF; CDR3nt: TGCAGCGTCCTGATAATTTCAGGGTCGGCTTTCTTT
d_gene: NA; j_gene: TRBJ1-1; v_gene: TRBV11-1; abundance: many; CDR3aa: CASSPEGMNTEAFF; CDR3nt: TGTGCCAGCAGCCCCGAGGGGATGAACACTGAAGCTTTCTTT
d_gene: NA; j_gene: TRBJ1-5; v_gene: TRBV6-5; abundance: few; CDR3aa: CASSWGQGHNQPQHF; CDR3nt: TGTGCCAGCAGTTGGGGGCAGGGCCACAATCAGCCCCAGCATTTT
d_gene: TRBD1; j_gene: TRBJ1-1; v_gene: TRBV4-3; abundance: few; CDR3aa: CASSIGQGRVAFF; CDR3nt: TGCGCCAGCAGCATCGGACAGGGCAGGGTGGCTTTCTTT
d_gene: NA; j_gene: TRBJ1-1; v_gene: TRBV21-1; abundance: many; CDR3aa: CASSPEIWWGGNTEAFF; CDR3nt: TGTGCCAGCAGCCCAGAGATCTGGTGGGGCGGCAACACTGAAGCTTTCTTT
d_gene: NA; j_gene: TRBJ1-5; v_gene: TRBV9; abundance: many; CDR3aa: CASSPGVSHQPQHF; CDR3nt: TGTGCCAGCAGCCCAGGGGTGTCCCATCAGCCCCAGCATTTT
d_gene: TRBD1; j_gene: TRBJ2-7; v_gene: TRBV5-1; abundance: NA; CDR3aa: CASSIGTGSYEQYF; CDR3nt: TGCGCCAGCAGCATCGGGACAGGGTCTTACGAGCAGTACTTC
d_gene: NA; j_gene: TRBJ1-6; v_gene: TRBV6-5; abundance: many; CDR3aa: CASSQSFPQRLSYNSPLHF; CDR3nt: TGTGCCAGCAGTCAATCGTTCCCCCAACGACTCTCCTATAATTCACCCCTCCACTTT
d_gene: NA; j_gene: TRBJ1-6; v_gene: TRBV27; abundance: many; CDR3aa: CASSFLGRSPLHF; CDR3nt: TGTGCCAGCAGTTTTCTTGGGCGTTCACCCCTCCACTTT
d_gene: TRBD1; j_gene: TRBJ2-2; v_gene: TRBV27; abundance: few; CDR3aa: CASSPRQGTGELFF; CDR3nt: TGTGCCAGCAGTCCGCGACAGGGCACCGGGGAGCTGTTTTTT
d_gene: TRBD2; j_gene: TRBJ2-1; v_gene: TRBV30; abundance: many; CDR3aa: CAWSALAGGYNEQFF; CDR3nt: TGTGCCTGGAGTGCCCTAGCGGGGGGCTACAATGAGCAGTTCTTC
d_gene: NA; j_gene: TRBJ2-1; v_gene: TRBV4-1; abundance: few; CDR3aa: CASSQPNGDEQFF; CDR3nt: TGCGCCAGCAGCCAACCGAATGGGGATGAGCAGTTCTTC
d_gene: TRBD1; j_gene: TRBJ1-2; v_gene: TRBV7-9; abundance: many; CDR3aa: CASSTTGGEGYTF; CDR3nt: TGTGCCAGCAGTACTACAGGGGGAGAGGGCTACACCTTC
d_gene: TRBD1; j_gene: TRBJ2-5; v_gene: TRBV20-1; abundance: NA; CDR3aa: CSARPGQGAVETQYF; CDR3nt: TGCAGTGCTAGACCCGGACAGGGGGCAGTGGAGACCCAGTACTTC
d_gene: NA; j_gene: TRBJ2-5; v_gene: TRBV20-1; abundance: once; CDR3aa: CSARRDWGLYQKTQYF; CDR3nt: TGCAGTGCTAGACGCGACTGGGGGTTGTACCAAAAGACCCAGTACTTC
d_gene: TRBD2; j_gene: TRBJ2-3; v_gene: TRBV27; abundance: NA; CDR3aa: CASGSGGKDTQYF; CDR3nt: TGTGCCAGCGGTAGCGGGGGGAAAGATACGCAGTATTTT
d_gene: NA; j_gene: TRBJ2-2; v_gene: TRBV20-1; abundance: few; CDR3aa: CSASGPFTGELFF; CDR3nt: TGCAGTGCGAGCGGGCCGTTCACCGGGGAGCTGTTTTTT
d_gene: TRBD2; j_gene: TRBJ2-3; v_gene: TRBV20-1; abundance: few; CDR3aa: CSAGRGGLDTQYF; CDR3nt: TGCAGCGCGGGGCGGGGGGGCCTGGACACGCAGTATTTT
d_gene: NA; j_gene: TRBJ1-5; v_gene: TRBV14; abundance: few; CDR3aa: CASSHDHLHPEEPQHF; CDR3nt: TGTGCCAGCAGCCATGACCACCTACATCCCGAGGAGCCCCAGCATTTT
d_gene: NA; j_gene: TRBJ1-3; v_gene: TRBV12-3/TRBV12-4; abundance: NA; CDR3aa: CASSLGGPFSGNTIYF; CDR3nt: TGTGCCAGCAGTTTAGGGGGGCCTTTCTCTGGAAACACCATATATTTT
d_gene: NA; j_gene: TRBJ2-3; v_gene: TRBV29-1; abundance: many; CDR3aa: CSVVGSTDTQYF; CDR3nt: TGCAGCGTTGTAGGCAGCACAGATACGCAGTATTTT
d_gene: TRBD2; j_gene: TRBJ2-7; v_gene: TRBV4-2; abundance: NA; CDR3aa: CASSQDGLAGSYEQYF; CDR3nt: TGTGCCAGCAGCCAAGACGGTCTAGCGGGGAGCTACGAGCAGTACTTC
d_gene: NA; j_gene: TRBJ2-1; v_gene: TRBV6-5; abundance: NA; CDR3aa: CASSKKTWGERPNNEQFF; CDR3nt: TGTGCCAGCAGTAAGAAGACGTGGGGAGAGCGACCAAACAATGAGCAGTTCTTC
d_gene: NA; j_gene: TRBJ1-1; v_gene: TRBV5-1; abundance: many; CDR3aa: CASSFSPYTEAFF; CDR3nt: TGCGCCAGCAGCTTCAGCCCTTACACTGAAGCTTTCTTT
d_gene: NA; j_gene: TRBJ2-5; v_gene: TRBV7-2; abundance: few; CDR3aa: CASSLDRVETQYF; CDR3nt: TGTGCCAGCAGCTTAGACAGGGTGGAGACCCAGTACTTC
d_gene: NA; j_gene: TRBJ2-5; v_gene: TRBV5-1; abundance: few; CDR3aa: CASSLRSDQETQYF; CDR3nt: TGCGCCAGCAGCTTGAGGTCAGACCAAGAGACCCAGTACTTC
d_gene: NA; j_gene: TRBJ2-2; v_gene: TRBV7-6; abundance: many; CDR3aa: CASSLGSANTGELFF; CDR3nt: TGTGCCAGCAGCTTGGGGTCGGCGAACACCGGGGAGCTGTTTTTT
d_gene: TRBD1; j_gene: TRBJ1-4; v_gene: TRBV5-1; abundance: many; CDR3aa: CASSYRQGRDEKLFF; CDR3nt: TGCGCCAGCAGCTATAGACAGGGCCGGGATGAAAAACTGTTTTTT
d_gene: NA; j_gene: TRBJ2-1; v_gene: TRBV3-1; abundance: NA; CDR3aa: CASSQEGVNEQFF; CDR3nt: TGTGCCAGCAGCCAAGAAGGAGTGAATGAGCAGTTCTTC
d_gene: NA; j_gene: TRBJ2-3; v_gene: TRBV7-2; abundance: few; CDR3aa: CASSWADTQYF; CDR3nt: TGTGCCAGCAGCTGGGCGGATACGCAGTATTTT
d_gene: TRBD1; j_gene: TRBJ1-1; v_gene: TRBV4-1; abundance: many; CDR3aa: CASTPGTGISEAFF; CDR3nt: TGCGCCAGCACCCCCGGGACAGGAATTTCTGAAGCTTTCTTT
d_gene: NA; j_gene: TRBJ2-4; v_gene: TRBV25-1; abundance: few; CDR3aa: CASSEYIGSTQYF; CDR3nt: TGTGCCAGCAGTGAATATATCGGTTCTACTCAGTACTTC
d_gene: NA; j_gene: TRBJ1-5; v_gene: TRBV19; abundance: many; CDR3aa: CASSIADSNQPQHF; CDR3nt: TGTGCCAGTAGTATCGCAGATAGCAATCAGCCCCAGCATTTT
d_gene: NA; j_gene: TRBJ1-2; v_gene: TRBV3-1; abundance: many; CDR3aa: CASSPQAEGSKGYTF; CDR3nt: TGTGCCAGCAGCCCCCAGGCGGAGGGGTCGAAAGGCTACACCTTC
d_gene: NA; j_gene: TRBJ2-1; v_gene: TRBV7-2; abundance: many; CDR3aa: CASSLAPGYNEQFF; CDR3nt: TGTGCCAGCAGCTTAGCGCCTGGTTACAATGAGCAGTTCTTC
d_gene: NA; j_gene: TRBJ1-5; v_gene: TRBV6-5; abundance: many; CDR3aa: CASSYRRKHQPQHF; CDR3nt: TGTGCCAGCAGTTACCGCAGGAAACATCAGCCCCAGCATTTT
d_gene: NA; j_gene: TRBJ2-1; v_gene: TRBV7-8; abundance: many; CDR3aa: CASTPPSNEQFF; CDR3nt: TGTGCCAGCACCCCGCCCTCCAATGAGCAGTTCTTC
d_gene: NA; j_gene: TRBJ1-2; v_gene: TRBV20-1; abundance: many; CDR3aa: CSAKKAGMENYGYTF; CDR3nt: TGCAGTGCGAAGAAAGCAGGGATGGAGAACTATGGCTACACCTTC
d_gene: TRBD1; j_gene: TRBJ1-5; v_gene: TRBV7-8; abundance: few; CDR3aa: CASSRGQGASDQPQHF; CDR3nt: TGTGCCAGCAGCCGCGGACAGGGGGCTTCTGATCAGCCCCAGCATTTT
d_gene: NA; j_gene: TRBJ1-6; v_gene: TRBV7-9; abundance: many; CDR3aa: CASSAQGVGSPLHF; CDR3nt: TGTGCCAGCAGCGCTCAGGGAGTAGGGTCACCCCTCCACTTT
d_gene: TRBD2; j_gene: TRBJ2-3; v_gene: TRBV6-4; abundance: few; CDR3aa: CASSEAGGGSDTQYF; CDR3nt: TGTGCCAGCAGTGAGGCGGGGGGAGGATCAGATACGCAGTATTTT
d_gene: NA; j_gene: TRBJ1-1; v_gene: TRBV20-1; abundance: many; CDR3aa: CSAIRTANTEAFF; CDR3nt: TGCAGTGCCATAAGGACAGCGAACACTGAAGCTTTCTTT
d_gene: NA; j_gene: TRBJ1-5; v_gene: TRBV27; abundance: many; CDR3aa: CASSFSGARQPQHF; CDR3nt: TGTGCCAGCAGTTTTTCGGGGGCTCGGCAGCCCCAGCATTTT
d_gene: NA; j_gene: TRBJ2-1; v_gene: TRBV28; abundance: few; CDR3aa: CASSPPSKNNEQFF; CDR3nt: TGTGCCAGCAGCCCCCCATCAAAGAACAATGAGCAGTTCTTC
d_gene: NA; j_gene: TRBJ2-3; v_gene: TRBV7-9; abundance: many; CDR3aa: CASSPPGTPVTDTQYF; CDR3nt: TGTGCCAGCAGCCCCCCGGGGACCCCGGTCACAGATACGCAGTATTTT
d_gene: TRBD1; j_gene: TRBJ1-1; v_gene: TRBV7-9; abundance: few; CDR3aa: CASSFERGHEAFF; CDR3nt: TGTGCCAGCAGCTTTGAAAGGGGGCATGAAGCTTTCTTT
d_gene: TRBD1; j_gene: TRBJ2-7; v_gene: TRBV4-1; abundance: many; CDR3aa: CASSQDTGTGSYSYEQYF; CDR3nt: TGCGCCAGCAGCCAAGATACGGGGACAGGTTCCTACTCCTACGAGCAGTACTTC
d_gene: NA; j_gene: TRBJ2-7; v_gene: TRBV3-2; abundance: NA; CDR3aa: CASSLRQGWNYEQYF; CDR3nt: TGTGCCAGCAGCCTACGACAGGGGTGGAACTACGAGCAGTACTTC
d_gene: NA; j_gene: TRBJ2-3; v_gene: TRBV6-6; abundance: many; CDR3aa: CASSSGKEADTQYF; CDR3nt: TGTGCCAGCAGTTCCGGGAAAGAGGCAGATACGCAGTATTTT
d_gene: NA; j_gene: TRBJ2-1; v_gene: TRBV9; abundance: few; CDR3aa: CASSVGGQGANEQFF; CDR3nt: TGTGCCAGCAGCGTAGGGGGCCAGGGTGCCAATGAGCAGTTCTTC
d_gene: NA; j_gene: TRBJ2-3; v_gene: TRBV5-6; abundance: NA; CDR3aa: CASSPYNTDTQYF; CDR3nt: TGTGCCAGCAGCCCTTATAATACAGATACGCAGTATTTT
d_gene: NA; j_gene: TRBJ2-1; v_gene: TRBV7-2; abundance: few; CDR3aa: CASSFADWRVFF; CDR3nt: TGTGCCAGCAGCTTTGCTGACTGGAGGGTGTTCTTC
d_gene: NA; j_gene: TRBJ2-5; v_gene: TRBV13; abundance: NA; CDR3aa: CASSRGTKETQYF; CDR3nt: TGTGCCAGCAGCCGCGGGACAAAAGAGACCCAGTACTTC
d_gene: TRBD1; j_gene: TRBJ2-6; v_gene: TRBV27; abundance: few; CDR3aa: CAIAPQGTGANVLTF; CDR3nt: TGTGCCATCGCACCACAGGGGACTGGGGCCAACGTCCTGACTTTC